Each of the 5 T cell receptor beta chains below was sequenced from the same sample in a study of graft-versus-host responses after intestinal transplantation. Generated by immunoSEQ multiplex PCR, the TCRdb table keeps only in-frame clones and is missing some. The sample shows 40,000 to 60,000 clones, roughly 83% of them seen only once. No antigens are known for them. The source was unstimulated CD4+ T cells sorted from spleen or lymph node cells, collected before transplant. Receptors were obtained from a human donor who was the organ donor for an intestinal transplant.

The V and J genes are TRBV7-9 and TRBJ2-3; 15 bases align to TRBD2. Germline V gene lookup returns CDR1 SEHNR and CDR2 FQNEAQ (reference sequence). The CDR3 totals 19 residues. The V segment lost 5 bases and the J segment 1 base; nucleotides outside the gene matches: 10. For the CDR3, the DNA is TGTGCCAGCAGCCCCTCCGGGACTAGCGGGAGGAGGGGCACAGATACGCAGTATTTT. Its protein product is CASSPSGTSGRRGTDTQYF.

This chain joins TRBV6-6 and TRBJ1-2; D perhaps matches TRBD1 (6 bases). The CDR3 spans 14 residues. Trimming left V 2 bases short and J 8 bases short, with 15 bases between. Germline V gives CDR1 MNHNY, CDR2 SVGAGI (reference sequence). The CDR3 loop reads CASSYDPGAQGYTF. The DNA for the CDR3 is TGTGCCAGCAGTTACGATCCGGGGGCGCAGGGCTACACCTTC.

This clone was recorded only once. The V and J genes are TRBV6-1 and TRBJ1-2; D uncertain. V lost 4 bases to trimming and J lost 4 bases, with 13 bases between them. The CDR3 consists of 14 residues. Germline CDR1 MNHNS, CDR2 SASEGT. CDR3 bases: TGTGCCAGCAGTGTTAGGGATGTAGGCTATGGCTACACCTTC. It is translated as CASSVRDVGYGYTF.

The V call is TRBV6-5, the J call TRBJ2-1, with 14 bases that match TRBD2. The CDR3 consists of 16 residues. V dropped 2 bases and J dropped 7; count of bases not matched to a gene: 4. CDR1 is MNHEY, CDR2 SVGAGI, per germline. The CDR3: CASSYHGTSGRNEQFF. The CDR3, as DNA: TGTGCCAGCAGTTACCATGGGACTAGCGGGAGAAATGAGCAGTTCTTC.

The chain has TRBV10-2 and TRBJ1-5; D possibly corresponds to TRBD1 (6 bases). Germline V lookup: CDR1 WSHSY, CDR2 SAAADI. The V end lost 0 bases, the J end lost 4 bases, and 10 bases lay between the germline ends. CDR3 size: 15 residues. The CDR3 coding sequence is TGCGCCAGCAGTGAGTCTGGAGGGGGGAATCAGCCCCAGCATTTT. This gives the protein CASSESGGGNQPQHF.